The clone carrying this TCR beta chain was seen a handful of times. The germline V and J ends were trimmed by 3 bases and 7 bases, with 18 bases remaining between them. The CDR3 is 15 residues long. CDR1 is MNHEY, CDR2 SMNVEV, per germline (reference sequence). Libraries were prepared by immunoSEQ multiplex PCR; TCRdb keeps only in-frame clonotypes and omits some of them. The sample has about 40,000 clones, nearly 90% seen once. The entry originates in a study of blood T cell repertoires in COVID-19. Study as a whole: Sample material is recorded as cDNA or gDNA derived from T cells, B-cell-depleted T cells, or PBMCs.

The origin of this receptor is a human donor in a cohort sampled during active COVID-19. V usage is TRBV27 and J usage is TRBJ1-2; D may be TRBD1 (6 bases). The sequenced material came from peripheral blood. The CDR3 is CASSLQQGLNGGYTF. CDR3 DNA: TGTGCCAGCAGTTTGCAACAGGGCCTTAATGGTGGCTACACCTTC.